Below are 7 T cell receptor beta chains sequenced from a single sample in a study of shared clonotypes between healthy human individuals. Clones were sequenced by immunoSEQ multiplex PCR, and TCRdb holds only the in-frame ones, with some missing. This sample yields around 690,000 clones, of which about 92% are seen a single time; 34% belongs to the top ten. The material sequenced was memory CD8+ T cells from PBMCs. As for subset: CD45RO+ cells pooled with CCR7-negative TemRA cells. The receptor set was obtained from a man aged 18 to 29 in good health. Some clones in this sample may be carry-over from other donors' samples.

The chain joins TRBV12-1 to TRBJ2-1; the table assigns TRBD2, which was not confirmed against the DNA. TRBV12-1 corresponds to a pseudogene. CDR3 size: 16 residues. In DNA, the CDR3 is TGTGCCAGCAGCTTCTCCCCTAGCGGGGTGGCCATTGAGCAGTTCTTC. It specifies CASSFSPSGVAIEQFF.

The CDR3 is CASSLGDRGYGYTF. The CDR3 region has the DNA TGCGCCAGCAGCTTGGGAGACAGGGGATACGGCTACACCTTC. V is TRBV5-1 and J is TRBJ1-2; the match to TRBD1 covers 8 bases. The J segment lost 8 bases and the V segment lost 0 bases, leaving 6 bases of the junction unmatched. The CDR3 runs to 14 residues. CDR1 is SGHRS, CDR2 YFSETQ, per germline.

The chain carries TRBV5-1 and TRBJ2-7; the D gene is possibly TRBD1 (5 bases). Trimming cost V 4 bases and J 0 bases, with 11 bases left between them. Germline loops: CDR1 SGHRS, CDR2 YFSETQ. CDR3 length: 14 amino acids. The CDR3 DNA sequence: TGCGCCAGCAGCGTAAGACAGCCCTCCTACGAGCAGTACTTC. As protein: CASSVRQPSYEQYF.

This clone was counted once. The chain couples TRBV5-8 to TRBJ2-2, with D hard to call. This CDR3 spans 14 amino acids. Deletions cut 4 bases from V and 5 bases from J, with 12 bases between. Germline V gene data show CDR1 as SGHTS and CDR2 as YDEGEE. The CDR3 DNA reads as TGTGCCAGCAGCACGCCACGGTGGACCGGGGAGCTGTTTTTT. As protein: CASSTPRWTGELFF.

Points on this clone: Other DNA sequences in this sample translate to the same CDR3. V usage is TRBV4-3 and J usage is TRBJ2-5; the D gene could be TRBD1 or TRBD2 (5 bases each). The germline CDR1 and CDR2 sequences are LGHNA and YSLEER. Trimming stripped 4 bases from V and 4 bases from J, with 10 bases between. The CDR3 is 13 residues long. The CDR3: CASSPGLRETQYF. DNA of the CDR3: TGCGCCAGCAGCCCGGGGCTGAGAGAGACCCAGTACTTC.

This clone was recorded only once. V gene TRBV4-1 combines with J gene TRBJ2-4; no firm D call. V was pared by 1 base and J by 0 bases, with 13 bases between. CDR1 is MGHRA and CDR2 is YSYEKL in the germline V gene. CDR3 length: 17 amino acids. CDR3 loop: CASSQVFRVLAKNIQYF. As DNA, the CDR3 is TGCGCCAGCAGCCAAGTCTTCCGGGTTCTAGCCAAAAACATTCAGTACTTC.

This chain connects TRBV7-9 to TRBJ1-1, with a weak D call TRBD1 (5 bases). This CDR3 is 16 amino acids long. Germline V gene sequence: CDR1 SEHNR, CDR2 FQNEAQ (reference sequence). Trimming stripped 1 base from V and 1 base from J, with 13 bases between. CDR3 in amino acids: CASSLEGQGENTEAFF. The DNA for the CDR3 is TGTGCCAGCAGCTTAGAGGGTCAGGGAGAGAACACTGAAGCTTTCTTT. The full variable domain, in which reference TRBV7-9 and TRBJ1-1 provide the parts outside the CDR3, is DTGVSQNPRHKITKRGQNVTFRCDPISEHNRLYWYRQTLGQGPEFLTYFQNEAQLEKSRLLSDRFSAERPKGSFSTLEIQRTEQGDSAMYLCASSLEGQGENTEAFFGQGTRLTVV.